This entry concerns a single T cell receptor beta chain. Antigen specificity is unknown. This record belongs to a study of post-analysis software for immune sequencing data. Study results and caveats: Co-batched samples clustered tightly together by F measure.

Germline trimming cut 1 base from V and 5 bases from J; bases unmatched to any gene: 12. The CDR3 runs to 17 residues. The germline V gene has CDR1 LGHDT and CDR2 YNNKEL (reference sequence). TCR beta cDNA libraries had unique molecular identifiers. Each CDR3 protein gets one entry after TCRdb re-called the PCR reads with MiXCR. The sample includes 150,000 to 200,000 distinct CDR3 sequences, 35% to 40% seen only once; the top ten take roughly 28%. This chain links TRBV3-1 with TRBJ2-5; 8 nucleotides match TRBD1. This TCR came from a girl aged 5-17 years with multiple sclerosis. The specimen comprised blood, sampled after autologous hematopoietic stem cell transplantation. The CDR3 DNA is TGTGCCAGCAGCCAAGCAAAGGGGACAGGCCCCCCGGAGACCCAGTACTTC. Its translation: CASSQAKGTGPPETQYF.